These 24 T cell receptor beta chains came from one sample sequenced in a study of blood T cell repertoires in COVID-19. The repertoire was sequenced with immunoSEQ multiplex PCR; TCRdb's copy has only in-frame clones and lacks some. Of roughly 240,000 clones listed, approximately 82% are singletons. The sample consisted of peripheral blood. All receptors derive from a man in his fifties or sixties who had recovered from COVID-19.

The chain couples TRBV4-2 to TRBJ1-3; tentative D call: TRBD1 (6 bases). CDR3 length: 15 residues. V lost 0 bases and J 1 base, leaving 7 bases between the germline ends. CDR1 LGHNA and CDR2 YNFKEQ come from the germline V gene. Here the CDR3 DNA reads TGTGCCAGCAGCCAAGACAGGGGATCTGGAAACACCATATATTTT. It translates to CASSQDRGSGNTIYF.

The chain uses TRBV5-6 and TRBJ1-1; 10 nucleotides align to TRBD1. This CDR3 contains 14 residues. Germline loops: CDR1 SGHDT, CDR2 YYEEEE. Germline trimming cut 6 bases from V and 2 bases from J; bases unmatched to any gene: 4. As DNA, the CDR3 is TGTGCCAGCACAGGACAGGGGGTAAACACTGAAGCTTTCTTT. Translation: CASTGQGVNTEAFF.

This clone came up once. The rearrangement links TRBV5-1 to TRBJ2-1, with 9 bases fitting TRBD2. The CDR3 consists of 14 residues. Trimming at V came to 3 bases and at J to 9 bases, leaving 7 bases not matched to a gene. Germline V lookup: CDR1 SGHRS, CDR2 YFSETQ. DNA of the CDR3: TGCGCCAGCAGCTCTATAGCGGGAGCGGGTGAGCAGTTCTTC. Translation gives CASSSIAGAGEQFF.

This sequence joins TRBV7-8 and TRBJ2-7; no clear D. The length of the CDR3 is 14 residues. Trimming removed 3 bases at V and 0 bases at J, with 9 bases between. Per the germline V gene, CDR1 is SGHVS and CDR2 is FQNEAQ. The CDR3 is CASSFGPSSYEQYF. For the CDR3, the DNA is TGTGCCAGCAGCTTTGGGCCCAGCTCCTACGAGCAGTACTTC.

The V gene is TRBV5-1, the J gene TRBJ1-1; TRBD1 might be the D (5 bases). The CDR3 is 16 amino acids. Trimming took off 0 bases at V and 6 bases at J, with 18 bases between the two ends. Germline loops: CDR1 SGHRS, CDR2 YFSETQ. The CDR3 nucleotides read TGCGCCAGCAGCTTGGCCGCTTCTCGGGGGAGATCTGAAGCTTTCTTT. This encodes CASSLAASRGRSEAFF.

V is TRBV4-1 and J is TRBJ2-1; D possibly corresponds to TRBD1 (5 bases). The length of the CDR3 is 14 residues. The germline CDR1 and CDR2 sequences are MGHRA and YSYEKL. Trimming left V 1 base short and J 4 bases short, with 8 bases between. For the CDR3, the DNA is TGCGCCAGCAGCCAAGGGTCAGGGTACAATGAGCAGTTCTTC. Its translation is CASSQGSGYNEQFF.

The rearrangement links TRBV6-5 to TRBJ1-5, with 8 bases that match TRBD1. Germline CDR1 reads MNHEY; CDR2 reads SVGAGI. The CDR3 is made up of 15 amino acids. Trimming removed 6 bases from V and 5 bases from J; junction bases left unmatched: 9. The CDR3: CASRDETGAHQPQHF. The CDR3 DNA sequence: TGTGCCAGCAGGGACGAGACAGGGGCCCATCAGCCCCAGCATTTT.

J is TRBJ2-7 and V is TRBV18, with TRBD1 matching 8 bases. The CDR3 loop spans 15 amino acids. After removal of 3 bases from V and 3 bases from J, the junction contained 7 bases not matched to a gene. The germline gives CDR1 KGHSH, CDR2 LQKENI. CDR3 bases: TGTGCCAGCTCACCCCTCCCGGGACAGGACTACGAGCAGTACTTC. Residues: CASSPLPGQDYEQYF. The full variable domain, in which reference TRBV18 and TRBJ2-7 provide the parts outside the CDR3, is NAGVMQNPRHLVRRRGQEARLRCSPMKGHSHVYWYRQLPEEGLKFMVYLQKENIIDESGMPKERFSAEFPKEGPSILRIQQVVRGDSAAYFCASSPLPGQDYEQYFGPGTRLTVT.

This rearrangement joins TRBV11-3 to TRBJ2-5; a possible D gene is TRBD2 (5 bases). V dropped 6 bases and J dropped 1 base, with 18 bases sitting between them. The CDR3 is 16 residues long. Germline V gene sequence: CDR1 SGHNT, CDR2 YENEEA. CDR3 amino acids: CASREDGPYPQETQYF. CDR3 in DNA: TGTGCCAGCAGGGAGGACGGCCCTTATCCCCAAGAGACCCAGTACTTC.

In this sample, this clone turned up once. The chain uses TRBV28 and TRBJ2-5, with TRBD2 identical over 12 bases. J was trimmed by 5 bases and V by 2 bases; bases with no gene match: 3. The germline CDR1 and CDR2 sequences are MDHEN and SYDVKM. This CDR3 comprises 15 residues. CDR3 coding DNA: TGTGCCAGCAGTTTAACTAGCGGGGGGTCTGAGACCCAGTACTTC. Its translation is CASSLTSGGSETQYF. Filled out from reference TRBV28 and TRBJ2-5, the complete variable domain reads DVKVTQSSRYLVKRTGEKVFLECVQDMDHENMFWYRQDPGLGLRLIYFSYDVKMKEKGDIPEGYSVSREKKERFSLILESASTNQTSMYLCASSLTSGGSETQYFGPGTRLLVL.

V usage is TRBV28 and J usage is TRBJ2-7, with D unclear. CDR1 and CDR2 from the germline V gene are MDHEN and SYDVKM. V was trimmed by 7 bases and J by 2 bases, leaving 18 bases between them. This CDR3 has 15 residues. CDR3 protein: CASTHSVLRPYEQYF. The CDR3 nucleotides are TGTGCCAGCACCCATTCGGTACTTCGCCCCTACGAGCAGTACTTC.

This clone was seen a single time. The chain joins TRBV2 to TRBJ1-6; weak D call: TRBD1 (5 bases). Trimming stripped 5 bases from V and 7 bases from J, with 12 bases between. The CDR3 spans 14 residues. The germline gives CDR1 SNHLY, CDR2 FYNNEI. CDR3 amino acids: CASSFSQGNSPLHF. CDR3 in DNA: TGTGCCAGCAGTTTCTCTCAGGGAAATTCACCCCTCCACTTT.

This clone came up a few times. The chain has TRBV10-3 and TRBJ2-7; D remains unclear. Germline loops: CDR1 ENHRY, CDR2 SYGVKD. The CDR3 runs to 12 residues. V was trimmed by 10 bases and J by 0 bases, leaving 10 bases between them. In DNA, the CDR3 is TGTGCCACCGGAGCCCTCTCCTACGAGCAGTACTTC. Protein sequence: CATGALSYEQYF.

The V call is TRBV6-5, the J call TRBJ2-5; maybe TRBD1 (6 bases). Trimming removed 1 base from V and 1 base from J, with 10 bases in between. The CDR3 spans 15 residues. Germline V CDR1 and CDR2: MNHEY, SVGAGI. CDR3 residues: CASSYYLDSQETQYF. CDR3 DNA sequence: TGTGCCAGCAGTTACTATTTGGACAGCCAAGAGACCCAGTACTTC.

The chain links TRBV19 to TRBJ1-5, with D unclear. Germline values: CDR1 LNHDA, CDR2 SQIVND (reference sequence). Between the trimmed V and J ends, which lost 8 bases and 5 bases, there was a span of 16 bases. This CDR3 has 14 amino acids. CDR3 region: CASSGREVYQPQHF. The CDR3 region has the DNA TGTGCCAGTTCGGGGAGGGAAGTGTATCAGCCCCAGCATTTT. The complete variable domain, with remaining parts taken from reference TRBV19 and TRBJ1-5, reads DGGITQSPKYLFRKEGQNVTLSCEQNLNHDAMYWYRQDPGQGLRLIYYSQIVNDFQKGDIAEGYSVSREKKESFPLTVTSAQKNPTAFYLCASSGREVYQPQHFGDGTRLSIL.

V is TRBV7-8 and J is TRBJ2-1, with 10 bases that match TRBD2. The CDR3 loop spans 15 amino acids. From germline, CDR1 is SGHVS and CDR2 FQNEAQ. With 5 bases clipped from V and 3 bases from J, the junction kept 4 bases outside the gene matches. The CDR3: CASSPASGGYNEQFF. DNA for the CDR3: TGTGCCAGCAGCCCTGCTAGCGGGGGCTACAATGAGCAGTTCTTC.

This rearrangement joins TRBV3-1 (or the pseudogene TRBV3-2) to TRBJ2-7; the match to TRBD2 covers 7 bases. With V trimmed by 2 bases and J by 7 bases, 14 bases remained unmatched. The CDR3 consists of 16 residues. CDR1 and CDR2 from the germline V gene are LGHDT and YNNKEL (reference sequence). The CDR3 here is CASSQNGLAASVEQYF. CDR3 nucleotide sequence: TGTGCCAGCAGCCAAAACGGGCTAGCGGCCTCGGTTGAGCAGTACTTC.

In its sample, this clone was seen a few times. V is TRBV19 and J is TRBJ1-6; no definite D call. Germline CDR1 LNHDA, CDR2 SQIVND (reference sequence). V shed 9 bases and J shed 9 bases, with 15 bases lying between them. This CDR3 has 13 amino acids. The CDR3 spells CASAAAGGSPLHF. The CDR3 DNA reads TGTGCCAGCGCGGCCGCGGGCGGTTCACCCCTCCACTTT.

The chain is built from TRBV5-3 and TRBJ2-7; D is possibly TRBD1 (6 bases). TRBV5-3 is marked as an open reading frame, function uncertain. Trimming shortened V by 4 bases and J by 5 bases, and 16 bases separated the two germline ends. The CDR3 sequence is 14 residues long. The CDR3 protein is CARSHRPGHDEQYF. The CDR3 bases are TGTGCCAGAAGCCACCGTCCGGGACATGACGAGCAGTACTTC.

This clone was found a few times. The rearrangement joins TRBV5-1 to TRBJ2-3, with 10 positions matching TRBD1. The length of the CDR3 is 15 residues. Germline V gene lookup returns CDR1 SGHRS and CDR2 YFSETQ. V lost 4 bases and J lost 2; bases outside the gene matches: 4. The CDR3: CASSRRQGATDTQYF. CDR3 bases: TGCGCCAGCAGCCGGAGACAGGGGGCCACAGATACGCAGTATTTT.

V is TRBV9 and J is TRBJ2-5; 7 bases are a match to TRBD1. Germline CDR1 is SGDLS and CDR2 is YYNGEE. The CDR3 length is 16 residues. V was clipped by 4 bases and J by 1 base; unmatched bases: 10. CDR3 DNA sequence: TGTGCCAGCAGCATCCGGACAGGACTCCGCCAAGAGACCCAGTACTTC. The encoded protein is CASSIRTGLRQETQYF.

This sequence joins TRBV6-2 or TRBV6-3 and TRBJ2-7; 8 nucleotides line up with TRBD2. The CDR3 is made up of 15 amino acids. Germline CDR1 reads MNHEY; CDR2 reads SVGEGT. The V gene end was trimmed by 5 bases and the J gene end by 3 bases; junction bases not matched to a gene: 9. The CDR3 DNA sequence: TGTGCCAGCAGTCTCTCAGCGGGAGCCCTCTACGAGCAGTACTTC. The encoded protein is CASSLSAGALYEQYF.

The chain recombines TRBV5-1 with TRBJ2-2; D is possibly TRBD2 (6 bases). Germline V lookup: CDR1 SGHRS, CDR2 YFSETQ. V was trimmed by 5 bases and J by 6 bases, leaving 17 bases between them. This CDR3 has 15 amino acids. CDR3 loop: CASSSWAGTSGELFF. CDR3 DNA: TGCGCCAGCAGTAGCTGGGCGGGGACGTCCGGGGAGCTGTTTTTT.

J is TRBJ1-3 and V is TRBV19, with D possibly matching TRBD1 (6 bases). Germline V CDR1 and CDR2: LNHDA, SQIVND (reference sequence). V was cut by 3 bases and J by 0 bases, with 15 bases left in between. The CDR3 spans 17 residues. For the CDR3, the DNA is TGTGCCAGTAGTATGGGCAGAAGGGGGACCTCTGGAAACACCATATATTTT. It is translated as CASSMGRRGTSGNTIYF.